Listed below are T cell receptor beta chains from one sample, sequenced in a study of persistence of HIV-infected CD4 T cells. No antigen has been assigned to these receptors. Repertoires were generated with immunoSEQ multiplex PCR, while TCRdb's copy carries only in-frame clones and drops some. Here the sample spans about 32,000 clones, 70% being singletons. This specimen was CD4+ T cells sorted from PBMCs after approximately 20-hour stimulation, taken from a patient who received antiretroviral therapy. The receptors here all came from an adult man with HIV who was CMV-seropositive. Each CDR3 is given with its conserved first and last residue. A D gene is named only where the DNA matches it firmly. A row's size may be missing; if present it is once, few, many or a size class.

D gene,J gene,clone size,V gene,CDR3 protein,CDR3 DNA
-,TRBJ2-1,once,TRBV10-1,CASSEWGSGNEQFF,TGCGCCAGCAGTGAGTGGGGCTCTGGCAATGAGCAGTTCTTC
-,TRBJ2-2,-,TRBV7-9,CASSKSAGELFF,TGTGCCAGCAGCAAATCCGCCGGGGAGCTGTTTTTT
TRBD2,TRBJ2-3,-,TRBV6-5,CASSPSGALDTQYF,TGTGCCAGCAGTCCTAGCGGGGCTTTAGATACGCAGTATTTT
-,TRBJ1-5,once,TRBV7-8,CASSLARDSNQHF,TGTGCCAGCAGCTTAGCGCGCGACAGTAACCAGCATTTT
-,TRBJ1-5,-,TRBV12-3/TRBV12-4,CASTTRRQPQHF,TGTGCCAGCACCACTCGGCGTCAGCCCCAGCATTTT
-,TRBJ1-1,-,TRBV11-3,CASDETGETEAFF,TGTGCCAGCGATGAAACGGGGGAAACTGAAGCTTTCTTT
TRBD1,TRBJ2-1,-,TRBV3-1/TRBV3-2,CASSRGTGKFF,TGTGCCAGCAGCCGCGGGACAGGGAAGTTCTTC
TRBD1,TRBJ2-7,-,TRBV19,CASSITAGGAGEQYF,TGTGCCAGTAGTATCACTGCAGGGGGCGCGGGGGAGCAGTACTTC
-,TRBJ1-1,-,TRBV3-1/TRBV3-2,CASSQRRSEAFF,TGTGCCAGCAGCCAGAGAAGGAGTGAAGCTTTCTTT
TRBD1,TRBJ1-6,once,TRBV7-9,CASSSGQGFYNSPLHF,TGTGCCAGCAGCTCCGGACAGGGCTTTTATAATTCACCCCTCCACTTT
-,TRBJ1-3,-,TRBV9,CASSVGGSSGNTIYF,TGTGCCAGCAGCGTAGGCGGGAGCTCTGGAAACACCATATATTTT
-,TRBJ2-7,-,TRBV18,CASSQGQGNYEQYF,TGTGCCAGCTCCCAGGGGCAGGGGAATTACGAGCAGTACTTC
-,TRBJ1-1,-,TRBV19,CASSILRAANTEAFF,TGTGCCAGTAGTATACTAAGGGCAGCGAACACTGAAGCTTTCTTT
TRBD1,TRBJ2-6,-,TRBV27,CASSSRQGANSGANVLTF,TGTGCCAGCAGTTCTCGACAGGGGGCGAACTCTGGGGCCAACGTCCTGACTTTC
-,TRBJ1-3,-,TRBV5-1,CASSLVADPGNTIYF,TGCGCCAGCAGCTTGGTGGCTGACCCTGGAAACACCATATATTTT
TRBD2,TRBJ2-7,-,TRBV18,CASSPRGAGGSYEQYF,TGTGCCAGCTCACCACGTGGAGCGGGGGGCTCCTACGAGCAGTACTTC
-,TRBJ2-7,-,TRBV5-1,CASSSGGLQKQYF,TGCGCCAGCAGCTCCGGAGGGCTACAGAAGCAGTACTTC
-,TRBJ2-3,-,TRBV24-1,CATSDLRGGSTSTDTQYF,TGTGCCACCAGTGATTTGAGGGGTGGCAGCACTAGCACAGATACGCAGTATTTT
TRBD1,TRBJ2-3,-,TRBV9,CASSVGSMGQGAGDTQYF,TGTGCCAGCAGCGTAGGATCGATGGGGCAGGGGGCGGGAGATACGCAGTATTTT
-,TRBJ2-7,-,TRBV6-1,CASSDPTDLSYEQYF,TGTGCCAGCAGTGATCCCACGGACCTCTCCTACGAGCAGTACTTC
-,TRBJ1-2,-,TRBV20-1,CSGGRESGYTF,TGCAGTGGCGGCAGGGAAAGTGGCTACACCTTC
-,TRBJ1-3,-,TRBV28,CASSLQGAGNTIYF,TGTGCCAGCAGTTTGCAGGGAGCTGGAAACACCATATATTTT
-,TRBJ2-7,-,TRBV3-1/TRBV3-2,CASSRRQVRDGEQYF,TGTGCCAGCAGCCGCCGACAGGTCAGGGATGGGGAGCAGTACTTC
-,TRBJ1-1,few,TRBV7-2,CASSFYRRNTEAFF,TGTGCCAGCAGCTTTTATAGGAGGAACACTGAAGCTTTCTTT
-,TRBJ2-7,-,TRBV2,CASTKDSSTYEQYF,TGTGCCAGCACCAAGGACAGTTCGACCTACGAGCAGTACTTC
-,TRBJ1-1,-,TRBV4-1,CASSQGSLGRGVKTEAFF,TGCGCCAGCAGCCAAGGATCCTTGGGACGAGGAGTGAAGACTGAAGCTTTCTTT
TRBD1,TRBJ2-3,-,TRBV9,CASNLGGTSDTQYF,TGTGCCAGCAACCTAGGGGGCACCTCAGATACGCAGTATTTT
-,TRBJ2-1,once,TRBV7-8,CASSLEAGLAYNEQFF,TGTGCCAGCAGCTTAGAGGCTGGCCTAGCTTACAATGAGCAGTTCTTC
-,TRBJ1-5,-,TRBV10-3,CAVREIDNQPQHF,TGTGCCGTCAGGGAAATCGACAATCAGCCCCAGCATTTT
-,TRBJ2-1,-,TRBV6-2/TRBV6-3,CASSALQGRGNNEQFF,TGTGCCAGCAGCGCCCTCCAAGGCAGGGGCAATAATGAGCAGTTCTTC
-,TRBJ1-5,-,TRBV6-5,CASSMISGDQPQHF,TGTGCCAGCAGCATGATTTCGGGGGACCAGCCCCAGCATTTT
-,TRBJ2-7,medium-sized,TRBV3-1/TRBV3-2,CASSQERGVREQYF,TGTGCCAGCAGCCAAGAGAGGGGGGTACGCGAGCAGTACTTC
-,TRBJ1-5,few,TRBV3-1/TRBV3-2,CASSEGYSNQPQHF,TGTGCCAGCAGCGAGGGTTATAGCAATCAGCCCCAGCATTTT
-,TRBJ2-6,few,TRBV7-9,CASSLIKTGANVLTF,TGTGCCAGCAGCTTAATCAAGACTGGGGCCAACGTCCTGACTTTC
-,TRBJ2-2,medium-sized,TRBV7-3,CASSLTDPSLNTGELFF,TGTGCCAGCAGCTTAACGGACCCTTCCCTCAACACCGGGGAGCTGTTTTTT
-,TRBJ2-1,-,TRBV24-1,CATSDLRWPQEDNEQFF,TGTGCCACCAGTGATTTGAGGTGGCCACAGGAGGACAATGAGCAGTTCTTC
-,TRBJ1-1,-,TRBV19,CASSLDLNTEAFF,TGTGCCAGTAGCCTTGACCTGAACACTGAAGCTTTCTTT
-,TRBJ2-7,-,TRBV5-5,CASAGGGGSSYEQYF,TGTGCCAGCGCCGGGGGAGGCGGCAGCTCCTACGAGCAGTACTTC
TRBD1,TRBJ2-1,-,TRBV9,CASSEQGDIYNEQFF,TGTGCCAGCAGCGAACAGGGGGACATCTACAATGAGCAGTTCTTC
TRBD1,TRBJ1-1,-,TRBV7-9,CASSLTGGTEAFF,TGTGCCAGCAGCCTGACAGGGGGCACTGAAGCTTTCTTT
-,TRBJ2-3,-,TRBV3-1/TRBV3-2,CASSSSGDTQYF,TGTGCCAGCAGCTCCTCGGGGGATACGCAGTATTTT
-,TRBJ1-1,-,TRBV6-2/TRBV6-3,CASSYLRNTEAFF,TGTGCCAGCAGTTACTTGCGGAACACTGAAGCTTTCTTT
TRBD1,TRBJ2-3,-,TRBV10-3,CAIRGTGGTDTQYF,TGTGCCATCAGAGGGACAGGGGGCACAGATACGCAGTATTTT